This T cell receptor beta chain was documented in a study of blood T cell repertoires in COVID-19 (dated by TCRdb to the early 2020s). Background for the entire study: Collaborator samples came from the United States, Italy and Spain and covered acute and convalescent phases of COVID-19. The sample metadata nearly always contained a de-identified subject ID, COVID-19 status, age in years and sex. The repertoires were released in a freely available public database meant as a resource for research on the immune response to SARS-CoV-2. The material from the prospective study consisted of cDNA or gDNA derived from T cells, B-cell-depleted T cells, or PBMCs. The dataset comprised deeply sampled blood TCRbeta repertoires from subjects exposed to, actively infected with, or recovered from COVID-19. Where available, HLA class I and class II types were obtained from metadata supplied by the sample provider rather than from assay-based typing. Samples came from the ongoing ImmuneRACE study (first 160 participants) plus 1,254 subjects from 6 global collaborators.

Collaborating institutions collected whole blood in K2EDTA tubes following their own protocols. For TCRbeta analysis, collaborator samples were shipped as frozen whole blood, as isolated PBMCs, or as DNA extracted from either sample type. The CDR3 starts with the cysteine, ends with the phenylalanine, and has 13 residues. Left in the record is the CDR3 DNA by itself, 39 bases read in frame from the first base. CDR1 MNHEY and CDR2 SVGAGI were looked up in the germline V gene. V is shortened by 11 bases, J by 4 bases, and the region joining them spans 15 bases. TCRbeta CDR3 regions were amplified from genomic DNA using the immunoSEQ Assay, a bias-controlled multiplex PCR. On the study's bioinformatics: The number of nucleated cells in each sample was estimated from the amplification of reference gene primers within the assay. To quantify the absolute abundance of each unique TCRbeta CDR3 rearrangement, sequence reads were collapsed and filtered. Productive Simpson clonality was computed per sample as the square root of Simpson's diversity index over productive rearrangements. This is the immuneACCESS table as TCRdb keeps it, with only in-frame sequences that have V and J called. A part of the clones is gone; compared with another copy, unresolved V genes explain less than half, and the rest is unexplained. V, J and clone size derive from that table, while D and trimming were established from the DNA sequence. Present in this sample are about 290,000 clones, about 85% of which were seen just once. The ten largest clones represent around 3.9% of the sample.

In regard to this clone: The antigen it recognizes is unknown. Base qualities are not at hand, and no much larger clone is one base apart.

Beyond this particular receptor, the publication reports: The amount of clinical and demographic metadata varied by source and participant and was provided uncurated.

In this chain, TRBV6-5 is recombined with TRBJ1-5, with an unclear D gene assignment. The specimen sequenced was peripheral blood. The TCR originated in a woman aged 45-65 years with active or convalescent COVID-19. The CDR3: CAARDRRNQPQHF. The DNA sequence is TGTGCCGCTAGAGACCGAAGGAATCAGCCCCAGCATTTT.